This T cell receptor (beta chain) was retrieved from a study of a mutant IDH1 vaccine in newly diagnosed glioma. Study context: Eight vaccine injections were given to patients in weeks 1, 3, 5, 7, 11, 15, 19 and 23. Therapy received beforehand was radiotherapy, temozolomide, or both, with most patients given both. Patients received vaccination from 4-6 weeks after radiotherapy alone, or with temozolomide cycles. Study results and limitations: Pseudoprogression seemingly bore no relation to changes in top peripheral T cell clonotypes.

A remark on this clone: Its antigen remains unidentified.

CDR1 MNHNS and CDR2 SASEGT come from the germline V gene. Trimming shortened V by 2 bases and J by 4 bases, and 30 bases separated the two germline ends. CDR3 length: 21 amino acids. Noted time point: week 23, last vaccination. Topical imiquimod was applied with each vaccine dose, which held 300 ug of mutant IDH1 20-mer peptide. TCRdb's table, derived via immunoSEQ multiplex PCR, lists solely in-frame clones and lacks some. The sample consists of fewer than 45,000 clones, roughly 80% of them appearing once. The sequence was obtained from a man aged 45-65 years with glioma. The sequencing here drew on PBMCs, taken from a glioma patient whose treatment included an IDH1 peptide vaccine. The chain has TRBV6-1 and TRBJ1-5; no clear D. For the CDR3, the DNA is TGTGCCAGCAGTGAAAACGTATGGGGAGCAGCCTACCTCCGAAGGAATCAGCCCCAGCATTTT. As protein: CASSENVWGAAYLRRNQPQHF.